The TCR beta chain described here comes from a study of blood T cells in healthy people across ages. The overall study: With template switching, about one barcoded beta molecule was captured per two T cells.

The study, taken as a whole, reports: As age increased, TCR beta diversity per million T cells fell in a roughly linear fashion.

For the second PCR, which ran for roughly 7 to 11 cycles, a sample-barcoded 5' primer and a J-beta primer mix were used. TCRdb reprocessed the 5' RACE reads with MiXCR, giving one entry per CDR3 protein. The profile shows under 700,000 distinct CDR3 sequences, less than 25% of them singletons. The table lists this clonotype with a few counts. Its antigen remains unknown. This CDR3 contains 15 residues. V lost 4 bases, J lost 3 bases, and 2 bases stayed unmatched. Germline V gives CDR1 SGHRS, CDR2 YFSETQ. These same records also appear under a second study, on T cells of mothers and their children.

V gene TRBV5-1 combines with J gene TRBJ2-1; 12 bases match TRBD1. This sequence originates from a boy aged 5-17 years in good health. The specimen was blood. Here the CDR3 reads CASSGTGGYYNEQFF. In DNA, the CDR3 is TGCGCCAGCAGCGGGACAGGGGGCTACTACAATGAGCAGTTCTTC.